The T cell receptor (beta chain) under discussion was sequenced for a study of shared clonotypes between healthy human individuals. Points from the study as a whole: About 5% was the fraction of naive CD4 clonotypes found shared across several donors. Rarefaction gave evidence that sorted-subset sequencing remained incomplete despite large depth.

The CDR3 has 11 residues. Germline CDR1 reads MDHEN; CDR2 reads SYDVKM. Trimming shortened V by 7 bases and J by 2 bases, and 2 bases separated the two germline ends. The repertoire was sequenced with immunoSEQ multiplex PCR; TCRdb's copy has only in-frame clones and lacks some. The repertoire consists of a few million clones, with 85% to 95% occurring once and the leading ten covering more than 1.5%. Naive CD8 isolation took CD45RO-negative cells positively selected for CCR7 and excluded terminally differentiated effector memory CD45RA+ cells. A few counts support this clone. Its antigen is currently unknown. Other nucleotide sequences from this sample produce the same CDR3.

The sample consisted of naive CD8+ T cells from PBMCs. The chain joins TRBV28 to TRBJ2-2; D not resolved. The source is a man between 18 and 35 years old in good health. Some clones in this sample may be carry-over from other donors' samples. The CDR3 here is CASTNTGELFF. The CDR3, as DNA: TGTGCCAGCACTAACACCGGGGAGCTGTTTTTT.